The present T cell receptor beta chain was sequenced within a study of blood T cell repertoires in COVID-19. Study background: Sites across the United States, Italy and Spain contributed samples from acute and convalescent COVID-19. T cells, B-cell-depleted T cells, or PBMCs supplied cDNA or gDNA.

Authors' processing steps: Cell counts per sample came from amplifying reference gene primers. TCRdb's table, derived via immunoSEQ multiplex PCR, lists solely in-frame clones and lacks some. V and J calls and clone size are copied from that table; D and trimming were computed from the DNA. The data contain about 190,000 clones, roughly three quarters of them seen just once; the ten biggest clones take up around 15%. This TCR derives from a man in his sixties with active or convalescent COVID-19. What was sequenced was peripheral blood.

The CDR3 region is CASSSAGRLSETQYF. The DNA for the CDR3 is TGTGCCAGCAGCTCCGCCGGGAGGTTATCAGAGACCCAGTACTTC. V usage is TRBV3-1 (or the pseudogene TRBV3-2) and J usage is TRBJ2-5; 7 nucleotides align to TRBD2. The CDR3 runs 15 residues. CDR1 is LGHDT, CDR2 YNNKEL, per germline (reference sequence). Trimming took 5 bases from V and 4 from J; bases not matched to a gene: 10.